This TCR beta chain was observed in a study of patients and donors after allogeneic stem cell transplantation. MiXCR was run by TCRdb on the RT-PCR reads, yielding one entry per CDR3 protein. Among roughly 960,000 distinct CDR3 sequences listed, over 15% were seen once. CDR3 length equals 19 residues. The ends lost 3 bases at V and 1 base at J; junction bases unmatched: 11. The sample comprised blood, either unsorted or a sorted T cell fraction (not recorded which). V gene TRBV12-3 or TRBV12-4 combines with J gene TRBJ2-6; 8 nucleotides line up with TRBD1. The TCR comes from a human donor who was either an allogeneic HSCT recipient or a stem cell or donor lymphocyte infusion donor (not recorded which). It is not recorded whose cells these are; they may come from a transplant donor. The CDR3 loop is CASSFLRGQGLSGANVLTF. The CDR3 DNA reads TGTGCCAGCAGTTTTTTGCGAGGACAGGGATTATCTGGGGCCAACGTCCTGACTTTC.